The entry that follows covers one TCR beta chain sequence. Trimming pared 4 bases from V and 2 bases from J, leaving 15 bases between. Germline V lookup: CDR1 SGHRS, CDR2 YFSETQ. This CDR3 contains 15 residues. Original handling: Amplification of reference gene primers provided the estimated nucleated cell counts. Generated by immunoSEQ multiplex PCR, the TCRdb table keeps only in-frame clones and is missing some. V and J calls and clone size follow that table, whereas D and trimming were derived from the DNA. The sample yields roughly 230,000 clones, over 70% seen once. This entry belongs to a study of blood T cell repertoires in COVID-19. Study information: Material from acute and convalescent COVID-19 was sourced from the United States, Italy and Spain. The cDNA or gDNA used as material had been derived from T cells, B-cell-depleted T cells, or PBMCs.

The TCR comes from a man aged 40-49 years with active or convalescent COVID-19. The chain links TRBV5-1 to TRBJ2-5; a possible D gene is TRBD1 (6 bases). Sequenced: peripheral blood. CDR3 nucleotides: TGCGCCAGCAGCCGACACAGGGTCGAGCAAGAGACCCAGTACTTC. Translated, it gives CASSRHRVEQETQYF.